This T cell receptor beta chain was profiled in a study of T cell responses to AZD1222 COVID-19 vaccine. About this clone: The antigen is unknown.

Broader study findings: Vaccine-associated CD4 TCRs ranged over spike, dominating at 160-218 and 743-854.

Germline values: CDR1 LNHDA, CDR2 SQIVND (reference sequence). The CDR3 extends over 16 amino acids. Trimming removed 5 bases from V and 2 bases from J; junction bases left unmatched: 7. Sequencing used immunoSEQ multiplex PCR; TCRdb keeps in-frame clones, though not all of them. The repertoire has about 190,000 clones, about 92% of them found once; the top ten carry 3.6%. The TCR originated in an adult who received the MenACWY meningococcal vaccine as a control. The sequencing here drew on peripheral blood, taken 28 days after the second dose of the MenACWY control vaccine. This chain connects TRBV19 to TRBJ2-3; 10 bases match TRBD2. The CDR3 bases are TGTGCCAGTAGTGTAACTAGCGGGGCCCCCACAGATACGCAGTATTTT. Its translation: CASSVTSGAPTDTQYF.